This T cell receptor (beta chain) comes out of a study of blood T cell repertoires in COVID-19. Looking at the study overall: From the United States, Italy and Spain came samples of acute and convalescent COVID-19. Sources were T cells, B-cell-depleted T cells, or PBMCs; the material itself was cDNA or gDNA.

The CDR3 has 14 amino acids. Germline trimming cut 1 base from V and 6 bases from J; bases unmatched to any gene: 4. Germline loops: CDR1 SGHDN, CDR2 FVKESK. Per the study methods: Nucleated cell counts were estimated from reference gene primer amplification. This table comes from immunoSEQ multiplex PCR, and its TCRdb copy is limited to in-frame clones, with some not included. V and J calls and clone size follow that table, whereas D and trimming were derived from the DNA. The table has about 200,000 clones, around 81% seen once. The TCR was taken from a human donor in a cohort sampled during active COVID-19. This rearrangement joins TRBV14 to TRBJ2-5; 8 bases are a match to TRBD2. The sequenced material came from peripheral blood. The CDR3 bases are TGTGCCAGCAGCCAAGCGGGGGGGCCGCAGACCCAGTACTTC. Its protein product is CASSQAGGPQTQYF.